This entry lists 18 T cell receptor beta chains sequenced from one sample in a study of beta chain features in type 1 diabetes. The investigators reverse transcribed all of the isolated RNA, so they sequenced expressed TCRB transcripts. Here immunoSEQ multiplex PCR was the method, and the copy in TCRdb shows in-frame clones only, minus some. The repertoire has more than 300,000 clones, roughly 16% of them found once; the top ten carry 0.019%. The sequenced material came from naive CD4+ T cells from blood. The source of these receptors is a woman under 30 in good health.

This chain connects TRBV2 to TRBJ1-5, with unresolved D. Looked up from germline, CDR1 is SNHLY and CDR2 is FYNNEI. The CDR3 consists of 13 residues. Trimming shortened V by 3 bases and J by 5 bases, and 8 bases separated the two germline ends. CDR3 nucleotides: TGTGCCAGCAGTGATTTTCGGGATCAGCCCCAGCATTTT. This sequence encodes CASSDFRDQPQHF.

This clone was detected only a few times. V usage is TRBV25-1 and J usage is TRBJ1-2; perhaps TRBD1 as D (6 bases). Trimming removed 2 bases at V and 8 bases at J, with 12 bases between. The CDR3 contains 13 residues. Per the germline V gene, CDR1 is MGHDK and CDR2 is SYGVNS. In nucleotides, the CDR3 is TGTGCCAGCAGTGAACGGAACAGGGAGGGCTACACCTTC. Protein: CASSERNREGYTF.

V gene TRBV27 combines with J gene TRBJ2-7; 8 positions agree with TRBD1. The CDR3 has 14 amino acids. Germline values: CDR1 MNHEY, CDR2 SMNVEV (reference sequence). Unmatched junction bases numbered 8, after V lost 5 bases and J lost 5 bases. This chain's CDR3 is CASSLGQGFDEQYF. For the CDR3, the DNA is TGTGCCAGCAGTCTAGGACAGGGATTTGACGAGCAGTACTTC.

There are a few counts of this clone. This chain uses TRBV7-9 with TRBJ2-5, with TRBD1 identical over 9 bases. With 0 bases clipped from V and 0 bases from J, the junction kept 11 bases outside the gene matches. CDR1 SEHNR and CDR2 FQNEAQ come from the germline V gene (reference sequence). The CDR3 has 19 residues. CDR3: CASSLALIRDRVYQETQYF. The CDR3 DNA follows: TGTGCCAGCAGCTTAGCGCTGATACGGGACAGGGTGTACCAAGAGACCCAGTACTTC.

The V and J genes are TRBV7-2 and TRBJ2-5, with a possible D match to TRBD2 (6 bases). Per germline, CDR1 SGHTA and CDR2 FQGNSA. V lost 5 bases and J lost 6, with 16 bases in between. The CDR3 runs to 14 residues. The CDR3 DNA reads TGTGCCAGCAGCCCATTATCGGGAGTTCAGACCCAGTACTTC. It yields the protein CASSPLSGVQTQYF.

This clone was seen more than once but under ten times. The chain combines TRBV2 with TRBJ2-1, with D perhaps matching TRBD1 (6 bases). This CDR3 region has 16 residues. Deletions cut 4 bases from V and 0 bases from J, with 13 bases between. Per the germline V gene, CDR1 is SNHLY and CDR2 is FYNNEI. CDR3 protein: CASSVQGLSSYNEQFF. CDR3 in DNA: TGTGCCAGCAGTGTTCAGGGGCTCAGCTCCTACAATGAGCAGTTCTTC.

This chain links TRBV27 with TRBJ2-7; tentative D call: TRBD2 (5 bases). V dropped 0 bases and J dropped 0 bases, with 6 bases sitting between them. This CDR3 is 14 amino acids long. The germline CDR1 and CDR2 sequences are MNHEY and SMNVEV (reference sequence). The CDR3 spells CASSLSGNSYEQYF. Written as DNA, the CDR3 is TGTGCCAGCAGTTTATCCGGGAACTCCTACGAGCAGTACTTC.

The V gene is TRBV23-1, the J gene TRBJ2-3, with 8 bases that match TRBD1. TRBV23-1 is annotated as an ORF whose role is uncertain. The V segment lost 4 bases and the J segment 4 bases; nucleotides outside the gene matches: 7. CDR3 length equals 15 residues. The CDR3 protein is CASSPLDREADTQYF. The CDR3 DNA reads TGCGCCAGCAGTCCCCTGGACAGGGAGGCAGATACGCAGTATTTT.

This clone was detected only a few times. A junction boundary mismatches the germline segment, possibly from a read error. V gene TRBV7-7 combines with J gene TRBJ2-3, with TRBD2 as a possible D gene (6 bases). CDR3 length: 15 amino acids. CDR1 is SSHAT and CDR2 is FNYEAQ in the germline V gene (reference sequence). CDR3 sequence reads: CASSDTRRGADTQYF. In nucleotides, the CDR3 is TGTGCTAGCAGCGACACCCGGCGGGGCGCAGATACGCAGTATTTT.

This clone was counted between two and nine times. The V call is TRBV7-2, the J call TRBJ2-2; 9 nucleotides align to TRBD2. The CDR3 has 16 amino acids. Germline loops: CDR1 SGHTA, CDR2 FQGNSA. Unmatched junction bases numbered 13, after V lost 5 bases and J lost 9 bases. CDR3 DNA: TGTGCCAGCAGCCCCCGGGGTACTAGCGGGCACCGGGAGCTGTTTTTT. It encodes CASSPRGTSGHRELFF.

DNA for the CDR3: TGTGCCAGCAGCGTAGGGCTAGATAGCACAGATACGCAGTATTTT. This codes for CASSVGLDSTDTQYF. The chain links TRBV9 to TRBJ2-3; D is uncertain. CDR1 SGDLS and CDR2 YYNGEE come from the germline V gene. The CDR3 has 15 amino acids. V gave up 0 bases and J gave up 0 bases, with 8 bases separating them.

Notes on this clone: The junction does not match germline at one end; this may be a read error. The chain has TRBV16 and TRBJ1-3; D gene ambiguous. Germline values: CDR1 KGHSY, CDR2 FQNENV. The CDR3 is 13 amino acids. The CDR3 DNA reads TGTGCCAGCAGCCAGGGTCTTGGAGACACCATATATTTT. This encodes CASSQGLGDTIYF.

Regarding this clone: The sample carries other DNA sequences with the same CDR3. The chain's CDR3 is CASSRQGATDTQYF. For the CDR3, the DNA is TGTGCCAGCAGCCGACAGGGGGCCACAGATACGCAGTATTTT. The chain employs TRBV25-1 and TRBJ2-3; 10 positions match TRBD1. The CDR3 extends over 14 amino acids. Germline lookup yields CDR1 MGHDK and CDR2 SYGVNS. V shed 6 bases and J 2 bases; nucleotides not matched to a gene: 2.

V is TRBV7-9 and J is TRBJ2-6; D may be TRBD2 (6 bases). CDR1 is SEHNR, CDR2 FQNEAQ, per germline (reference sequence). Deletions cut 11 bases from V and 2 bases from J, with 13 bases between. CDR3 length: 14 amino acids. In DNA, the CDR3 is TGTGCCGGGGGTAGCGGAGCTGGGGCCAACGTCCTGACTTTC. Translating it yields CAGGSGAGANVLTF.

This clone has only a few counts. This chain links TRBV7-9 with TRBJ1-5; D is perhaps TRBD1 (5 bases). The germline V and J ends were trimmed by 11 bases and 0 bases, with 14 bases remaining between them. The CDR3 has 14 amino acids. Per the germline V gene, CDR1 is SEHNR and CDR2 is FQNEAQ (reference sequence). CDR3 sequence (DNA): TGTGCCGGGGGAGGCGTCTATAGCAATCAGCCCCAGCATTTT. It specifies CAGGGVYSNQPQHF.

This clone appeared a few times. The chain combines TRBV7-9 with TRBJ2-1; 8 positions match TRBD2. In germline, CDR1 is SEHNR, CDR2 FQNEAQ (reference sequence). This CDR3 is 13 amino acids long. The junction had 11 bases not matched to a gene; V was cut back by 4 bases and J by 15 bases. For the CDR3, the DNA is TGTGCCAGCAGCTCTCTCGGGAGGGAAAAGCTGTTCTTC. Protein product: CASSSLGREKLFF. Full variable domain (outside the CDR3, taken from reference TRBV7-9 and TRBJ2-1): DTGVSQNPRHKITKRGQNVTFRCDPISEHNRLYWYRQTLGQGPEFLTYFQNEAQLEKSRLLSDRFSAERPKGSFSTLEIQRTEQGDSAMYLCASSSLGREKLFFGPGTRLTVL.

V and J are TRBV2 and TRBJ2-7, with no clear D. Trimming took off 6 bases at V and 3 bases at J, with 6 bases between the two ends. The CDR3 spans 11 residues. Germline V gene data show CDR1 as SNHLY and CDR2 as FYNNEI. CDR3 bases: TGTGCCAGCAGCTCCCTCTACGAGCAGTACTTC. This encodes CASSSLYEQYF.

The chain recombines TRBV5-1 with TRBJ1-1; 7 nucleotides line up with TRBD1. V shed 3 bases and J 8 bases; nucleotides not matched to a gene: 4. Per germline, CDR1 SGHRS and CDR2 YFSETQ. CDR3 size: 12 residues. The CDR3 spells CASSSDRAEAFF. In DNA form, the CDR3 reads TGCGCCAGCAGCTCAGACAGGGCGGAAGCTTTCTTT.